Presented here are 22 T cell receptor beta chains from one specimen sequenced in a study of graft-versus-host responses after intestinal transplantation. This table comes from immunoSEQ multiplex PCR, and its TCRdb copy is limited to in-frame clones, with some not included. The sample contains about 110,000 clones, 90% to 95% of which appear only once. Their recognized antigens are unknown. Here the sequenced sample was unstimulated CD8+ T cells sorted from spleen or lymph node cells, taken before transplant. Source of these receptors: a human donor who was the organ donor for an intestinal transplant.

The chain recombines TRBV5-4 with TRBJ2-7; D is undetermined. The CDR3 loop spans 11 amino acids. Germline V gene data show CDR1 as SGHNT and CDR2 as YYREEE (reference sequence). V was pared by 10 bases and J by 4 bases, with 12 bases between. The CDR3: CAFSAEYEQYF. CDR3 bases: TGTGCCTTCTCCGCCGAGTACGAGCAGTACTTC.

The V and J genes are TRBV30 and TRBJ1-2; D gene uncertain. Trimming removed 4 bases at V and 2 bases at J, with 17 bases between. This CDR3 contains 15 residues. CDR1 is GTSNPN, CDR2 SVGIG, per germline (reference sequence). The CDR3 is CAWTPPAGFNYGYTF. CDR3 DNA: TGTGCCTGGACCCCCCCGGCGGGATTCAACTATGGCTACACCTTC.

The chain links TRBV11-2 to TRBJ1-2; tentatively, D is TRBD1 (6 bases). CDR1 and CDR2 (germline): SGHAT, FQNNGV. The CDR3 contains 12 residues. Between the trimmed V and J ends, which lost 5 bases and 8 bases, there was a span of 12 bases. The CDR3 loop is CASSEGVKGYTF. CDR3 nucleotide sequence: TGTGCCAGCAGCGAGGGGGTAAAGGGCTACACCTTC. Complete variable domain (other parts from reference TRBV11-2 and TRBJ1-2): EAGVAQSPRYKIIEKRQSVAFWCNPISGHATLYWYQQILGQGPKLLIQFQNNGVVDDSQLPKDRFSAERLKGVDSTLKIQPAKLEDSAVYLCASSEGVKGYTFGSGTRLTVV.

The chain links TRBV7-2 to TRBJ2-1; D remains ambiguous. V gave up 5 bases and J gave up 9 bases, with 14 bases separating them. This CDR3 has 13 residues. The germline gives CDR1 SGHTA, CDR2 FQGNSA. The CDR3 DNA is TGTGCCAGCAGCCCACGGACCCCGGTTGAGCAGTTCTTC. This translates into CASSPRTPVEQFF.

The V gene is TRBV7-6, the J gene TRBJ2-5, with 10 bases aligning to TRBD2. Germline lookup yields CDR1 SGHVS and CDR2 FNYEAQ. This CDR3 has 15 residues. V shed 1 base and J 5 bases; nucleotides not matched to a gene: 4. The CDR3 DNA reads TGTGCCAGCAGCTTAGAGCGGGAGGGCCGTGAGACCCAGTACTTC. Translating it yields CASSLEREGRETQYF.

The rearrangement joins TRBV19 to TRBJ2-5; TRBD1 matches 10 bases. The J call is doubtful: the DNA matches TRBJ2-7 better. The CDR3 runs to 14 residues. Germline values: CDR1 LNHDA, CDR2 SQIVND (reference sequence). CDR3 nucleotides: TGTGCCAGTAGTACCGACAGGGGGCGAGACGAGCAGTACTTC. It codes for CASSTDRGRDEQYF.

The DNA of the CDR3 is TGCGCCAGCAGCTTAAAGGAGTCTGGAAACACCATATATTTT. This sequence encodes CASSLKESGNTIYF. The chain is built from TRBV5-1 and TRBJ1-3, with D unresolved. V gave up 2 bases and J gave up 1 base, with 7 bases separating them. This CDR3 spans 14 amino acids. Germline V lookup: CDR1 SGHRS, CDR2 YFSETQ.

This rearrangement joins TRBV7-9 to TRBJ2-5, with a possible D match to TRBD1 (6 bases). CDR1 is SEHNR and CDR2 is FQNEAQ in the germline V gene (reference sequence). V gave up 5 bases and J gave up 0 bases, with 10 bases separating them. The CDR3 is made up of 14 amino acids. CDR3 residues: CASSQGSYQETQYF. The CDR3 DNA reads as TGTGCCAGCAGCCAGGGGTCATACCAAGAGACCCAGTACTTC.

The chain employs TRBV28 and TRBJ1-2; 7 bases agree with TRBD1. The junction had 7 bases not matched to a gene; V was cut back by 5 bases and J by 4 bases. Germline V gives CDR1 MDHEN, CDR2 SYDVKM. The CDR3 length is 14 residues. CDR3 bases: TGTGCCAGCAGTGCGAGGGGGCTCCCCTATGGCTACACCTTC. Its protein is CASSARGLPYGYTF.

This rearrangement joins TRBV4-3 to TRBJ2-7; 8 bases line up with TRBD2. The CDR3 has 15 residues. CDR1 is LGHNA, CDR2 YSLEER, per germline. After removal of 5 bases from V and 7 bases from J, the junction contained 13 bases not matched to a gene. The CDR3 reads CASSSQGAGVGEQYF. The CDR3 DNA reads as TGCGCCAGCAGCTCTCAGGGAGCGGGAGTAGGGGAGCAGTACTTC.

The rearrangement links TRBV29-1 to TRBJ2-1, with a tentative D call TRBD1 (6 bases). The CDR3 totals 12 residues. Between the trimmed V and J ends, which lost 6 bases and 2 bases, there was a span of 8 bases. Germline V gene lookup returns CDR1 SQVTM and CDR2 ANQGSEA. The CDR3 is CSVTGTYNEQFF. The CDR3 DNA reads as TGCAGCGTCACAGGGACCTACAATGAGCAGTTCTTC.

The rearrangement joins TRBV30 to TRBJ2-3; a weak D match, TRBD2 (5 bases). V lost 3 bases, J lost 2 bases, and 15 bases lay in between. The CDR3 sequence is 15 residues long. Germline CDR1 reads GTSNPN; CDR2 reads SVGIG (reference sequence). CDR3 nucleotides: TGTGCCTGGAGGGACTCTTCTAAACTCACAGATACGCAGTATTTT. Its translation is CAWRDSSKLTDTQYF.

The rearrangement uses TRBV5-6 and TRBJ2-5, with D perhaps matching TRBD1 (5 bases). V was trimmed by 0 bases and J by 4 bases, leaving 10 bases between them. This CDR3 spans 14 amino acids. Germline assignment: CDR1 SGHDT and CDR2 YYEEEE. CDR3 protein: CASSLEQGSETQYF. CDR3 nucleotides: TGTGCCAGCAGCTTGGAGCAGGGATCAGAGACCCAGTACTTC.

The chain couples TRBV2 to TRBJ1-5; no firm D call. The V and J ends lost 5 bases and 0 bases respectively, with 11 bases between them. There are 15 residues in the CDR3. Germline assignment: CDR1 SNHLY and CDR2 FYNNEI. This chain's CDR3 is CASSLAGNSNQPQHF. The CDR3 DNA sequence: TGTGCCAGCAGTCTTGCAGGAAATAGCAATCAGCCCCAGCATTTT.

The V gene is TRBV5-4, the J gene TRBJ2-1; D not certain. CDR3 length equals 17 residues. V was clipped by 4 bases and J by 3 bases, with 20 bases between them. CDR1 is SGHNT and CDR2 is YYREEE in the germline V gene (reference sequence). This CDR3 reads CASSAPDWRGNYNEQFF. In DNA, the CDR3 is TGTGCCAGCAGCGCCCCTGACTGGAGAGGTAACTACAATGAGCAGTTCTTC.

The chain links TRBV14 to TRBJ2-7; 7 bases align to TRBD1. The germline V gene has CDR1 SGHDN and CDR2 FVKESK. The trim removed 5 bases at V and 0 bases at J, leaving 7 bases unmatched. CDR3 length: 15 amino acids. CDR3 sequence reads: CASSSTGISSYEQYF. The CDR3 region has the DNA TGTGCCAGCAGCTCGACAGGGATCAGCTCCTACGAGCAGTACTTC. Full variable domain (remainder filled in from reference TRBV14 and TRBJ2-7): EAGVTQFPSHSVIEKGQTVTLRCDPISGHDNLYWYRRVMGKEIKFLLHFVKESKQDESGMPNNRFLAERTGGTYSTLKVQPAELEDSGVYFCASSSTGISSYEQYFGPGTRLTVT.

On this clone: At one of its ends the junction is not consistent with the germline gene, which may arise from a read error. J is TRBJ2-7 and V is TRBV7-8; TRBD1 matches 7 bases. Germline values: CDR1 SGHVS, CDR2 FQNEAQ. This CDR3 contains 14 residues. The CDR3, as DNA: TGTGCCAACAGCTCGTCCGGGACAGCCTACGAGCAGTACTTC. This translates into CANSSSGTAYEQYF.

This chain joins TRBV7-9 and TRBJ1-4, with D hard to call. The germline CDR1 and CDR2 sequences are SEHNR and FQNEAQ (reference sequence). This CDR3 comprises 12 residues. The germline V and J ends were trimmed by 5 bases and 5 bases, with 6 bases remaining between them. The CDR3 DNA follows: TGTGCCAGCAGCCTAATGAATGAAAAACTGTTTTTT. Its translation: CASSLMNEKLFF. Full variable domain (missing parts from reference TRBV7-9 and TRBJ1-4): DTGVSQNPRHKITKRGQNVTFRCDPISEHNRLYWYRQTLGQGPEFLTYFQNEAQLEKSRLLSDRFSAERPKGSFSTLEIQRTEQGDSAMYLCASSLMNEKLFFGSGTQLSVL.

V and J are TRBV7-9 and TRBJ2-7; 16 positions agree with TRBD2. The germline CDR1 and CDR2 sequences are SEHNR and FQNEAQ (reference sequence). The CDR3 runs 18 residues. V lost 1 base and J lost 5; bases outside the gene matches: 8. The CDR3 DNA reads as TGTGCCAGCAGCTTAGAGGGGACTAGCGGGAGGGCCGGCCACGAGCAGTACTTC. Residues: CASSLEGTSGRAGHEQYF. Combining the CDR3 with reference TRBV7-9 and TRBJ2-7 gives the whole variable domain DTGVSQNPRHKITKRGQNVTFRCDPISEHNRLYWYRQTLGQGPEFLTYFQNEAQLEKSRLLSDRFSAERPKGSFSTLEIQRTEQGDSAMYLCASSLEGTSGRAGHEQYFGPGTRLTVT.

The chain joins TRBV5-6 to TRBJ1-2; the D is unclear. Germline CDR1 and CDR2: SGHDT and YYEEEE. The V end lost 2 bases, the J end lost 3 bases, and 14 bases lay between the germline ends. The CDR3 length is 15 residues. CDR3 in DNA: TGTGCCAGCAGCTTAATGAAGGCGGCCCACTATGGCTACACCTTC. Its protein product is CASSLMKAAHYGYTF.

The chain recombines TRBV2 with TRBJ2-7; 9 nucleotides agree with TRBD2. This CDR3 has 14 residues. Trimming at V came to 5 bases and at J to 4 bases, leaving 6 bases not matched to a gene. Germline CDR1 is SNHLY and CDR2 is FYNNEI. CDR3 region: CASSPGTSQYEQYF. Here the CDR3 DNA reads TGTGCCAGCAGTCCCGGGACTAGCCAGTACGAGCAGTACTTC.

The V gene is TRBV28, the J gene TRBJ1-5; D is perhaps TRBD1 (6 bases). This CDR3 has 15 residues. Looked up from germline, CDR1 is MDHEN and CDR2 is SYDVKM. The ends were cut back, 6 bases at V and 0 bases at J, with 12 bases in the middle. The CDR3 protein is CASSWMDSSNQPQHF. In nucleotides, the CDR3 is TGTGCCAGCAGCTGGATGGACAGTAGCAATCAGCCCCAGCATTTT.